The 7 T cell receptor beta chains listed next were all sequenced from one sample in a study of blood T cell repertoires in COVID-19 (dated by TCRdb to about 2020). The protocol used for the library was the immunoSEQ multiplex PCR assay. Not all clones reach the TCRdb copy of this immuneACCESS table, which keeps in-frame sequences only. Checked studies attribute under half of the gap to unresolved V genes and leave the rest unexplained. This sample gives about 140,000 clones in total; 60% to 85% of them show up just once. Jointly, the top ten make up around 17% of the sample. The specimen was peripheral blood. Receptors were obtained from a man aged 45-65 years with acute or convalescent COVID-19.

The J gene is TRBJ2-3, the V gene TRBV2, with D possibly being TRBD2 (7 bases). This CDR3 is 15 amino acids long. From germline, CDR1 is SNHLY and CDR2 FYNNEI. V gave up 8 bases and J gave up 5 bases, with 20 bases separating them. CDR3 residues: CASVGARLAGDTQYF. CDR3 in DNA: TGTGCCAGCGTGGGGGCGAGACTAGCTGGAGATACGCAGTATTTT.

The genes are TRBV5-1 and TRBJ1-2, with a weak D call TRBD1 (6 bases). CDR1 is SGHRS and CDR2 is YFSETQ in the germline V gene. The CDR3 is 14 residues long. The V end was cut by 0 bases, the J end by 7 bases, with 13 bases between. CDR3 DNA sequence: TGCGCCAGCAGCTTGGCCGGGCAGGGGAGTGGCTACACCTTC. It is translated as CASSLAGQGSGYTF.

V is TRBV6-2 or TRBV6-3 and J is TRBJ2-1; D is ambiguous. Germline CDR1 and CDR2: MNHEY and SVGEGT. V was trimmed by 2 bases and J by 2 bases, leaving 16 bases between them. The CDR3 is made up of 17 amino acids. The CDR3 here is CASSYRYGGLTYNEQFF. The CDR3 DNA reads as TGTGCCAGCAGTTACAGGTACGGCGGTTTAACCTACAATGAGCAGTTCTTC.

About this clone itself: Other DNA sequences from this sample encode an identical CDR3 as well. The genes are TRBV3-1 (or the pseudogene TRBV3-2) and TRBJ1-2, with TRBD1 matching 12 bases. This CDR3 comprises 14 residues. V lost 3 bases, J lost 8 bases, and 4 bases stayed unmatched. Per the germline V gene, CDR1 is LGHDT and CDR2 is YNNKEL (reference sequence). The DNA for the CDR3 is TGTGCCAGCAGCCAGGGACAGGGGGCACGGGGCTACACCTTC. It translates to CASSQGQGARGYTF.

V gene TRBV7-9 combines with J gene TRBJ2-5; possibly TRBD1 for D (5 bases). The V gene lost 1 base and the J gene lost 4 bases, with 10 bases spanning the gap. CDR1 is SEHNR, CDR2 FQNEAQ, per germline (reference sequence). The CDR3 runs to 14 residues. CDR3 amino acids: CASSLGAGRETQYF. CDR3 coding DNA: TGTGCCAGCAGCTTAGGGGCAGGGCGAGAGACCCAGTACTTC.

CDR3 sequence: CASSQDTGALNTEAFF. The CDR3 DNA is TGCGCCAGCAGCCAAGATACAGGGGCCTTGAACACTGAAGCTTTCTTT. The J gene is TRBJ1-1, the V gene TRBV4-1, with 7 bases identical to TRBD1. CDR1 and CDR2 from the germline V gene are MGHRA and YSYEKL. V lost 0 bases, J lost 0 bases, and 4 bases stayed unmatched. The CDR3 spans 16 residues.

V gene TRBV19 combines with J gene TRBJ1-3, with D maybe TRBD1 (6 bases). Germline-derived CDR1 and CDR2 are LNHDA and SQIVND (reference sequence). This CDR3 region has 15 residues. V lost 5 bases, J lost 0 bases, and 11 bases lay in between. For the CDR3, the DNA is TGTGCCAGTAGTTTAGGACAGAGCTCTGGAAACACCATATATTTT. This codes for CASSLGQSSGNTIYF.